Listed below are T cell receptor beta chains from one sample, sequenced in a study of blood T cells in healthy people across ages. TCRdb re-called the 5' RACE reads with MiXCR, one entry per CDR3 protein. The sample consists of approximately 850,000 distinct CDR3 sequences, more than 45% of them appearing once. The sequenced material came from blood. The receptors were sampled from a man under 40 in good health. Both conserved end residues are part of each CDR3. D genes are given only for firm matches. Only part of the rows carry a size: once, few, many, or a class if the clone is expanded.

clone_size	j_call	d_call	v_call	cdr3_nt	cdr3_aa
-	TRBJ1-2	TRBD1	TRBV6-2/TRBV6-3	TGTGCCAGCAGTTGGGACAGGGCGGAGCGCTATGGCTACACCTTC	CASSWDRAERYGYTF
-	TRBJ2-7	-	TRBV20-1	TGCAGTGCTAGAGATCGGCGGGGCGCTTTCTACGAGCAGTACTTC	CSARDRRGAFYEQYF
-	TRBJ2-3	TRBD1	TRBV12-3/TRBV12-4	TGTGCCAGCAAAGGACAGGGGAGAGGGAGCACAGATACGCAGTATTTT	CASKGQGRGSTDTQYF
few	TRBJ2-7	-	TRBV7-2	TGTGCCAGCAGCTTAGTAGCGGAGAGGGGCCTCCTCGAGCAGTACTTC	CASSLVAERGLLEQYF
few	TRBJ2-7	TRBD2	TRBV4-2	TGTGCCAGCAGCCAAACCCCGGGACTAGACTTCTACGAGCAGTACTTC	CASSQTPGLDFYEQYF
-	TRBJ2-7	TRBD2	TRBV14	TGTGCCAGCAGCCGCGAGAACCGGGGGGAACTTCCCTACGAGCAGTACTTC	CASSRENRGELPYEQYF
-	TRBJ2-7	TRBD1	TRBV29-1	TGCAGCGTTGGGGTAAGGGACAGGGTTTACGAGCAGTACTTC	CSVGVRDRVYEQYF
-	TRBJ2-2	-	TRBV4-3	TGCGCCAGCAGCCAAGATGTCCACACCGGGGAGCTGTTTTTT	CASSQDVHTGELFF
-	TRBJ2-3	TRBD2	TRBV7-2	TGTGCCAGCAGCCATAGCGGGAGGCCGATCAGCACAGATACGCAGTATTTT	CASSHSGRPISTDTQYF
few	TRBJ2-7	TRBD2	TRBV9	TGTGCCAGCAGCGTAGGGCTAGCGGGGGTCCCTAGAGAGCAGTACTTC	CASSVGLAGVPREQYF
few	TRBJ1-2	TRBD1	TRBV25-1	TGTGCCAGCAGACCTGGGACAGGGGCAGCGTATGGCTACACCTTC	CASRPGTGAAYGYTF
few	TRBJ2-7	-	TRBV7-2	TGTGCCAGCAGCCCGGACAGTTTTACCCCGTACTTC	CASSPDSFTPYF
-	TRBJ2-3	-	TRBV5-6	TGTGCCCCGAGGCGAGAGAGCACAGATACGCAGTATTTT	CAPRRESTDTQYF
-	TRBJ2-7	-	TRBV18	TGTGCCAGCTCCCGCCAGGGGAGGTTATACGAGCAGTACTTC	CASSRQGRLYEQYF
-	TRBJ2-5	-	TRBV10-3	TGTGCCATCAGTGAGTCGGGACGAAGAGAGGAGACCCAGTACTTC	CAISESGRREETQYF
-	TRBJ1-4	-	TRBV21-1	TGTGCCATCTCGGAAAAGAGGACTAATGAAAAACTGTTTTTT	CAISEKRTNEKLFF
few	TRBJ2-7	-	TRBV14	TGTGCCAGCAGCCAGGCTCTAGACTCCTACGAGCAGTACTTC	CASSQALDSYEQYF
-	TRBJ2-7	TRBD1	TRBV6-2/TRBV6-3	TGTGCCAGCAGTTACCCAGACAGGGGGCGACTTCCCGAGCAGTACTTC	CASSYPDRGRLPEQYF
-	TRBJ2-5	TRBD1	TRBV9	TGTGCCAGCAGCCGCGACAGGGCGAGAGAGACCCAGTACTTC	CASSRDRARETQYF
-	TRBJ1-2	-	TRBV20-1	TGCAGTGCTAGTCCTCCAGGGCAGAACTATGGCTACACCTTC	CSASPPGQNYGYTF
few	TRBJ2-7	-	TRBV28	TGTGCCAGCAGTTCCTACCGGGCCTACGAGCAGTACTTC	CASSSYRAYEQYF
-	TRBJ2-7	-	TRBV5-1	TGCGCCAGCAGCTTACTGTTTTATTCCCCCGGGGAGGCCTACGAGCAGTACTTC	CASSLLFYSPGEAYEQYF
-	TRBJ2-1	-	TRBV13	TGTGCCAGCAGCTGTTGGATTAACCAGTACAATGAGCAGTTCTTC	CASSCWINQYNEQFF
-	TRBJ1-2	-	TRBV9	TGTGCCAGCAGCGTAGGTGGCAGCCCTCGGAATGGCTACACCTTC	CASSVGGSPRNGYTF
-	TRBJ2-1	-	TRBV27	TGTGCCAGCAGTTTATCCCAGGGCTTCAAATTGGATGAGCAGTTCTTC	CASSLSQGFKLDEQFF
few	TRBJ2-6	-	TRBV12-3/TRBV12-4	TGTGCCAGCAGCTCCCCTACGGGGGTTGGGGCCAACGTCCTGACTTTC	CASSSPTGVGANVLTF
-	TRBJ2-3	TRBD2	TRBV28	TGTGCCAGCAGGACCGTGACTAGCGGGGGCACAGATACGCAGTATTTT	CASRTVTSGGTDTQYF
once	TRBJ2-1	TRBD2	TRBV3-1	TGTGCCAGCAGCCACAGCGGGAGGGGAAGGAATGAGCAGTTCTTC	CASSHSGRGRNEQFF
many	TRBJ2-5	TRBD1	TRBV4-3	TGCGCCAGCAGCTCGCACAGGGGGGAGACCCAGTACTTC	CASSSHRGETQYF
-	TRBJ1-5	-	TRBV9	TGTGCCAGCAGCGTAGGGCCAGCCAGCAATCAGCCCCAGCATTTT	CASSVGPASNQPQHF
-	TRBJ2-5	TRBD2	TRBV5-1	TGCGCCAGCAGCTACGCGGGCGGGAGAGGAGAGACCCAGTACTTC	CASSYAGGRGETQYF
-	TRBJ2-1	-	TRBV4-3	TGCGCCAGCAGCCAAGATGCCGCGGAATTGTACAATGAGCAGTTCTTC	CASSQDAAELYNEQFF
-	TRBJ2-1	-	TRBV30	TGTGCCTGGAGCCGTACCGGGGATGAGCAGTTCTTC	CAWSRTGDEQFF